The source of this T cell receptor beta chain is a study of regulatory T cells in long-lasting Graves disease. Overall study findings and caveats: Among samples with persistent disease, TRBV28, TRBJ1-2 and TRBJ2-5 were favored. Lower TCR diversity was seen in persistent Graves' patients than in newly diagnosed ones.

This clonotype has at least ten counts. What it binds is not known. At one end the junction does not follow the germline gene, possibly because of a read error. Time point here: persistent/refractory GD, antithyroid drugs over 5 years with positive TRAb. The TCR library was prepared using RNA isolated from PBMCs. This CDR3 is 11 amino acids long. Building of the TCR beta libraries involved iRepertoire HTBI primers and Arm-PCR of CDR3 regions. Using its own MiXCR run on the multiplex PCR reads, TCRdb lists one record per CDR3 protein. The sample lists roughly 400,000 distinct CDR3 sequences; about 20% were seen once.

Material: peripheral blood mononuclear cells (PBMCs), obtained when the disease was refractory, from a patient treated with antithyroid drugs. V usage is TRBV12-3 or TRBV12-4 and J usage is TRBJ1-1; D gene uncertain. The clonotype was recovered from a female donor with Graves disease. The DNA of the CDR3 is TGTGCCAGCAGCTTAGCTTCTGAAGCTTTCTTT. Translation: CASSLASEAFF.